The 10 T cell receptor beta chains below were found in one sample sequenced in a study of T cell responses to AZD1222 COVID-19 vaccine. TCRdb's copy holds only in-frame clones and misses some; the assay was immunoSEQ multiplex PCR. The table records around 210,000 clones, around 94% of them present only once. The sample consisted of peripheral blood, taken 28 days after the second dose of the MenACWY control vaccine. These receptors were obtained from an adult who received the MenACWY meningococcal vaccine as a control.

The chain is built from TRBV18 and TRBJ2-1; no definite D call. Trimming removed 4 bases from V and 8 bases from J, with 9 bases in between. The CDR3 length is 12 residues. Germline CDR1 KGHSH, CDR2 LQKENI. For the CDR3, the DNA is TGTGCCAGCTCACTCCTTCCGGATGAGCAGTTCTTC. Residues: CASSLLPDEQFF.

The CDR3: CASTTSAGTDTQYF. CDR3 DNA sequence: TGTGCCAGCACCACTAGCGCCGGCACAGATACGCAGTATTTT. The chain is built from TRBV4-2 and TRBJ2-3, with 7 positions matching TRBD2. V shed 7 bases, J shed 1 base, and the junction held 5 bases outside the gene matches. From germline, CDR1 is LGHNA and CDR2 YNFKEQ. The CDR3 sequence is 14 residues long.

The chain couples TRBV27 to TRBJ2-2; tentatively, D is TRBD2 (5 bases). This CDR3 has 13 amino acids. Germline lookup yields CDR1 MNHEY and CDR2 SMNVEV (reference sequence). Trimming cost V 2 bases and J 4 bases, with 5 bases left between them. CDR3 sequence: CASSLRGTGELFF. In DNA form, the CDR3 reads TGTGCCAGCAGTTTACGGGGCACCGGGGAGCTGTTTTTT.

The CDR3: CASSLLGQGSETQYF. The CDR3 DNA reads TGTGCCAGCAGCTTACTGGGGCAGGGGTCCGAGACCCAGTACTTC. J is TRBJ2-5 and V is TRBV7-8, with D possibly being TRBD1 (6 bases). Germline-derived CDR1 and CDR2 are SGHVS and FQNEAQ. The CDR3 loop spans 15 amino acids. V lost 2 bases and J 5 bases, leaving 15 bases between the germline ends. Combining the CDR3 with reference TRBV7-8 and TRBJ2-5 gives the whole variable domain GAGVSQSPRYKVAKRGQDVALRCDPISGHVSLFWYQQALGQGPEFLTYFQNEAQLDKSGLPSDRFFAERPEGSVSTLKIQRTQQEDSAVYLCASSLLGQGSETQYFGPGTRLLVL.

J is TRBJ2-7 and V is TRBV28; D call uncertain. In germline, CDR1 is MDHEN, CDR2 SYDVKM. V lost 8 bases and J lost 7, with 12 bases in between. This CDR3 contains 11 residues. CDR3 residues: CASSNFGEQYF. The DNA for the CDR3 is TGTGCCAGCTCTAATTTTGGGGAGCAGTACTTC.

The V gene is TRBV2, the J gene TRBJ2-7; D unclear. The CDR3 covers 13 residues. Trimming removed 4 bases from V and 3 bases from J, with 10 bases in between. Germline CDR1 is SNHLY and CDR2 is FYNNEI. The CDR3 DNA sequence: TGTGCCAGCAGTGCCGGAGTCCTCTACGAGCAGTACTTC. Its protein is CASSAGVLYEQYF.

The chain has TRBV19 and TRBJ2-1; unclear D gene. V shed 1 base and J shed 0 bases, with 7 bases lying between them. This CDR3 has 15 amino acids. Germline V lookup: CDR1 LNHDA, CDR2 SQIVND (reference sequence). The CDR3 DNA sequence: TGTGCCAGTAGTATAGGACATAACTCCTACAATGAGCAGTTCTTC. Translation gives CASSIGHNSYNEQFF.

The chain links TRBV6-5 to TRBJ1-1; D gene ambiguous. The V and J ends lost 2 bases and 5 bases respectively, with 9 bases between them. The CDR3 extends over 13 amino acids. CDR1 MNHEY and CDR2 SVGAGI come from the germline V gene. The CDR3 sequence is CASSYGVGTEAFF. CDR3 DNA: TGTGCCAGCAGTTACGGGGTGGGGACTGAAGCTTTCTTT.

The rearrangement links TRBV5-1 to TRBJ2-1, with 7 bases identical to TRBD2. J gave up 6 bases and V 4 bases, and 7 bases lay outside the gene matches. The CDR3 consists of 14 residues. From germline, CDR1 is SGHRS and CDR2 YFSETQ. CDR3 residues: CASSPGVAGNEQFF. CDR3 sequence (DNA): TGCGCCAGCAGCCCCGGGGTAGCGGGCAATGAGCAGTTCTTC.

The gene calls are TRBV7-9 and TRBJ2-7; either TRBD1 or TRBD2 may supply D (5 bases each). The CDR3 consists of 15 residues. V was trimmed by 3 bases and J by 2 bases, leaving 14 bases between them. Germline V gene sequence: CDR1 SEHNR, CDR2 FQNEAQ (reference sequence). The CDR3 DNA is TGTGCCAGCAGCTTTGGGGACCCGGCCACCTACGAGCAGTACTTC. Translated: CASSFGDPATYEQYF.